Reported below is one T cell receptor (beta chain). The record originates from a study of T cell changes during pregnancy in multiple sclerosis. The V end lost 0 bases, the J end lost 1 base, and 10 bases lay between the germline ends. CDR1 is MDHEN, CDR2 SYDVKM, per germline. The CDR3 contains 16 residues. Only in-frame clones appear in the TCRdb table, and some are missing; sequencing was by immunoSEQ multiplex PCR. The sample yields roughly 93,000 clones, 92% seen once. The V call is TRBV28, the J call TRBJ2-1; D possibly corresponds to TRBD1 (6 bases). Specimen: peripheral blood, collected after pregnancy. This receptor was obtained from a female donor in good health, enrolled as a control in a pregnancy study. The CDR3 is CASSLWGRGSYNEQFF. CDR3 sequence (DNA): TGTGCCAGCAGTTTATGGGGCAGGGGATCCTACAATGAGCAGTTCTTC. The complete variable domain, with remaining parts taken from reference TRBV28 and TRBJ2-1, reads DVKVTQSSRYLVKRTGEKVFLECVQDMDHENMFWYRQDPGLGLRLIYFSYDVKMKEKGDIPEGYSVSREKKERFSLILESASTNQTSMYLCASSLWGRGSYNEQFFGPGTRLTVL.